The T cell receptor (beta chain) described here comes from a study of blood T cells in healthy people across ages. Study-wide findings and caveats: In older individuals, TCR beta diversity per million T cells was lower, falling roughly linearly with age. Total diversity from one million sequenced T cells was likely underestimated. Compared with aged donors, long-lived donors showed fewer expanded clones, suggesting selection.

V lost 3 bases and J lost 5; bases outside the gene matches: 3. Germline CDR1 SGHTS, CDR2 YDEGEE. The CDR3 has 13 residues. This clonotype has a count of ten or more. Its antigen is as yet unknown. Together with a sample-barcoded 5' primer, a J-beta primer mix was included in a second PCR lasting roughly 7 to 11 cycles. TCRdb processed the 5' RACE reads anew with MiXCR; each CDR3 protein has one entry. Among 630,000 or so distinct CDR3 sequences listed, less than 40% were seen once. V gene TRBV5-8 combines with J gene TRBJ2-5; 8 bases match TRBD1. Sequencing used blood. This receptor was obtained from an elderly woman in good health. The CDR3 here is CASSWTGRETQYF. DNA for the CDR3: TGTGCCAGCAGCTGGACAGGGCGGGAGACCCAGTACTTC.